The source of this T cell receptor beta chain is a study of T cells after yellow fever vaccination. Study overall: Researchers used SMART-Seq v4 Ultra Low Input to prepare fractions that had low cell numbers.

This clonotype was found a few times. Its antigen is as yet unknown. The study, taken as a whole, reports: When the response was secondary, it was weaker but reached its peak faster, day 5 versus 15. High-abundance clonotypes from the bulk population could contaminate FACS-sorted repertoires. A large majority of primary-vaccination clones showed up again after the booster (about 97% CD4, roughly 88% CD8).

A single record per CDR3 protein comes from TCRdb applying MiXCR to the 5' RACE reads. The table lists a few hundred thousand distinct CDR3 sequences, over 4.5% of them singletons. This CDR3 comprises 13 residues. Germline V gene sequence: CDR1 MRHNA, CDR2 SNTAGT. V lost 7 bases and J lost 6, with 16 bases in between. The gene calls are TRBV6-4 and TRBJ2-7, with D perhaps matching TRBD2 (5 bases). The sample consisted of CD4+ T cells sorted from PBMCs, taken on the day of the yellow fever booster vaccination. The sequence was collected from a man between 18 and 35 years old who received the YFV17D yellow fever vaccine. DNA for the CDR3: TGTGCCAGCACCTTAGGGCGGGCGCGCGAGCAGTACTTC. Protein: CASTLGRAREQYF.